This T cell receptor (beta chain) was observed in a study of T cells in Graves' hyperthyroidism and ophthalmopathy. Graves' hyperthyroidism without ophthalmopathy progression within 18 months was termed stable. Newly diagnosed hyperthyroidism, duration under 2 months, in patients aged 18 to 65. It was uncontrolled infection, other autoimmune disease, pregnancy or lactation that excluded patients. This clonotype was observed at least ten times. TCR beta CDR3 regions were amplified from RNA. The TCR CDR3 was amplified in a first-round RT-PCR using the HTBI primer set. MiXCR, run by TCRdb on the multiplex PCR reads, gives a single entry per CDR3 protein. The sample lists around 340,000 distinct CDR3 sequences, around 20% occurring once. This CDR3 contains 16 residues. CDR1 and CDR2 from the germline V gene are MNHNS and SASEGT. V was trimmed by 6 bases and J by 0 bases, leaving 15 bases between them.

The rearrangement uses TRBV6-1 and TRBJ2-4, with D perhaps matching TRBD2 (6 bases). The receptor comes from a woman aged 50 to 65 with Graves' hyperthyroidism. Input material: blood. The DNA of the CDR3 is TGTGCCAGCAGGAAAGGACTAACCTTAGCCAAAAACATTCAGTACTTC. It translates to CASRKGLTLAKNIQYF.